This T cell receptor (beta chain) is drawn from a study of blood T cell repertoires in COVID-19. About the study: Acute and convalescent COVID-19 specimens originated in the United States, Italy and Spain.

This clone was recorded a few times. V lost 2 bases and J lost 4; bases outside the gene matches: 2. Germline-derived CDR1 and CDR2 are PRHDT and FYEKMQ (reference sequence). The CDR3 consists of 15 residues. Per the study methods: Nucleated cell number was recorded as an estimate derived from reference gene primer amplification. Sequenced by immunoSEQ multiplex PCR; TCRdb stores in-frame clones only, minus some. The V and J calls and clone size are taken from that table; D and trimming were inferred from the DNA. The repertoire holds about 81,000 clones, with roughly 88% as singletons. This receptor was obtained from a man aged 65 to 85 with acute or convalescent COVID-19. The chain has TRBV13 and TRBJ2-3; 11 bases match TRBD2. Sequenced sample: peripheral blood. The CDR3 nucleotides read TGTGCCAGCAGCTTAAGTAGCGGGGGGGCAGATACGCAGTATTTT. Translating it yields CASSLSSGGADTQYF.